This T cell receptor beta chain was recovered during a study of neoadjuvant anti-PD-1 for oral cavity cancer. The table came from immunoSEQ multiplex PCR; TCRdb's copy has only in-frame clones and leaves some out. The table lists approximately 13,000 clones, 67% of them singletons. For this clone: Antigen: not known.

Time point defined: after neoadjuvant nivolumab, at surgical resection. Study-level points and caveats: PBMC Gini-index clonality exceeded responders' in non-responders post-nivolumab.

Germline CDR1 and CDR2: SEHNR and FQNEAQ (reference sequence). The CDR3 covers 14 residues. Trimming cost V 0 bases and J 2 bases, with 8 bases left between them. The chain joins TRBV7-9 to TRBJ2-7, with D unclear. The TCR was taken from a person between 35 and 79 years old with oral cavity squamous cell carcinoma. This material consisted of PBMCs, taken after nivolumab (anti-PD-1) treatment. The CDR3 bases are TGTGCCAGCAGCTTAGCCGGATATCCCTACGAGCAGTACTTC. It yields the protein CASSLAGYPYEQYF.